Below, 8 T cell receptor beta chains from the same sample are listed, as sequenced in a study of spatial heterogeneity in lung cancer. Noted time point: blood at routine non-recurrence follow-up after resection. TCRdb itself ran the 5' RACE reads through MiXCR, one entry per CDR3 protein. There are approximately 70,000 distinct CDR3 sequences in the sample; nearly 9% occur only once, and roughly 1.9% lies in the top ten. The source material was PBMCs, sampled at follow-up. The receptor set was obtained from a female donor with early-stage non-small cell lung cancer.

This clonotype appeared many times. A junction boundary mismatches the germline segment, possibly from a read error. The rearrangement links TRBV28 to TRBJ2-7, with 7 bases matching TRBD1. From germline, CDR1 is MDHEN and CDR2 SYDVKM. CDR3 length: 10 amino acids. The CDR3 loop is CASGQATRNF. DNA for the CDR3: TGTGCCAGCGGACAGGCCACGAGGAACTTC.

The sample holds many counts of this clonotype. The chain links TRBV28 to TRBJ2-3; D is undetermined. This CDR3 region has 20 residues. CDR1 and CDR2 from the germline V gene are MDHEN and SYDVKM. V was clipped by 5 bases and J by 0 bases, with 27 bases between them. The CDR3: CASSPISFETASLSTDTQYF. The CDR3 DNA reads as TGTGCCAGCAGTCCAATATCCTTCGAAACTGCCTCTCTTAGCACAGATACGCAGTATTTT.

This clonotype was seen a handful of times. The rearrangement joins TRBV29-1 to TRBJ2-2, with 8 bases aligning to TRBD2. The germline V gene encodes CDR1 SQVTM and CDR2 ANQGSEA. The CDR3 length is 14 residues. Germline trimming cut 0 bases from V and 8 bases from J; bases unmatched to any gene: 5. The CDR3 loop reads CSVEDSQREGELFF. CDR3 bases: TGCAGCGTTGAAGATTCCCAGCGGGAGGGGGAGCTGTTTTTT.

CDR3 sequence (DNA): TGTGCCAGCAGTCAGCTAGCCAAAAACATTCAGTACTTC. Amino acid sequence: CASSQLAKNIQYF. The rearrangement uses TRBV6-6 and TRBJ2-4; D is unclear. The CDR3 has 13 amino acids. Germline V gene data show CDR1 as MNHNY and CDR2 as SVGAGI (reference sequence). Trimming took 5 bases from V and 0 from J, leaving 5 bases between them.

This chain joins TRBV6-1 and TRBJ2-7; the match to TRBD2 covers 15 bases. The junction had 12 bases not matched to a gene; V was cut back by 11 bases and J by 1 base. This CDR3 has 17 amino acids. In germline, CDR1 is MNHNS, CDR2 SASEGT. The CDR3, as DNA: TGTGCCTCCCAGGAGGGACTAGCGGGAGGAGTGTCCTACGAGCAGTACTTC. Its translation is CASQEGLAGGVSYEQYF.

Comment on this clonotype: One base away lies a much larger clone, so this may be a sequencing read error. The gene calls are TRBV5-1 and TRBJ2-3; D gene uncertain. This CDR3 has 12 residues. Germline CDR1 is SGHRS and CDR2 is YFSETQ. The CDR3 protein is CASSLFPDTQNF. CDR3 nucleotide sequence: TGCGCCAGCAGCTTGTTTCCAGATACGCAGAATTTT.

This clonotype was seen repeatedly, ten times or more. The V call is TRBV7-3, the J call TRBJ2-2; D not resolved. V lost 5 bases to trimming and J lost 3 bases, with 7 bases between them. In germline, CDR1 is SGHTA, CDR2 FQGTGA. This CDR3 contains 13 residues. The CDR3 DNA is TGTGCCAGCAGCGTCCGGCACACCGGGGAGCTGTTTTTT. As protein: CASSVRHTGELFF.

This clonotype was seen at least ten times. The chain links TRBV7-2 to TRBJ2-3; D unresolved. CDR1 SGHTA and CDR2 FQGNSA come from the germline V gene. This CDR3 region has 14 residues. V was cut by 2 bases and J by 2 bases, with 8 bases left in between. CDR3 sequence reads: CASSLLGNTDTQYF. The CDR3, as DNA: TGTGCCAGCAGCTTACTCGGCAACACAGATACGCAGTATTTT. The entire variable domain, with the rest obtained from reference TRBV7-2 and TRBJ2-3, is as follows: GAGVSQSPSNKVTEKGKDVELRCDPISGHTALYWYRQSLGQGLEFLIYFQGNSAPDKSGLPSDRFSAERTGGSVSTLTIQRTQQEDSAVYLCASSLLGNTDTQYFGPGTRLTVL.